These 25 T cell receptor beta chains came from one sample sequenced in a study of cytomegalovirus exposure and HLA in healthy donors (dated by TCRdb to about 2017). The method was the immunoSEQ multiplex PCR assay. For the multiplex PCR, a mixture combining 60 forward primers for TCR Vbeta segments and 13 reverse primers for TCR Jbeta segments was used. TCRdb stores this immuneACCESS table with in-frame sequences only. Part of the clones is absent; in the studies checked, under half of the shortfall reflects unresolved V genes, and no reason is known for the rest. Here the sample has roughly 110,000 clones; 70% to 80% occur a single time. Together, the top ten hold more than 10% of the sample. Sequences were obtained from PBMCs. The receptors come from a woman in her forties in good health and CMV-seropositive.

The chain recombines TRBV7-3 with TRBJ2-1, with D uncertain. The CDR3 is 13 amino acids. The germline CDR1 and CDR2 sequences are SGHTA and FQGTGA. Trimming pared 2 bases from V and 6 bases from J, leaving 8 bases between. The CDR3 region is CASSLWAVNEQFF. CDR3 nucleotide sequence: TGTGCCAGCAGCTTATGGGCCGTCAATGAGCAGTTCTTC.

V usage is TRBV18 and J usage is TRBJ2-1, with 9 bases that match TRBD1. Germline CDR1 and CDR2: KGHSH and LQKENI. This CDR3 has 16 residues. The V gene end was trimmed by 0 bases and the J gene end by 5 bases; junction bases not matched to a gene: 5. This CDR3 reads CASSPPGTGYNNEQFF. The CDR3 DNA follows: TGTGCCAGCTCACCACCCGGGACAGGGTACAACAATGAGCAGTTCTTC.

The chain combines TRBV29-1 with TRBJ1-2, with D possibly being TRBD1 (5 bases). Germline V CDR1 and CDR2: SQVTM, ANQGSEA. Trimming removed 4 bases at V and 5 bases at J, with 20 bases between. The CDR3 spans 15 residues. CDR3 sequence: CSVGGVGGSFYGYTF. CDR3 bases: TGCAGCGTTGGGGGGGTGGGGGGTTCCTTTTATGGCTACACCTTC. Full variable domain (outside the CDR3, taken from reference TRBV29-1 and TRBJ1-2): SAVISQKPSRDICQRGTSLTIQCQVDSQVTMMFWYRQQPGQSLTLIATANQGSEATYESGFVIDKFPISRPNLTFSTLTVSNMSPEDSSIYLCSVGGVGGSFYGYTFGSGTRLTVV.

This clone was observed once. V is TRBV6-5 and J is TRBJ1-2; D remains unclear. The germline V gene has CDR1 MNHEY and CDR2 SVGAGI. CDR3 length: 13 residues. Trimming left V 7 bases short and J 0 bases short, with 9 bases between. This CDR3 is CASTKSANYGYTF. CDR3 nucleotides: TGTGCCAGCACCAAATCAGCTAACTATGGCTACACCTTC.

The chain joins TRBV6-5 to TRBJ1-5; D gene ambiguous. The CDR3 is 14 amino acids. Per germline, CDR1 MNHEY and CDR2 SVGAGI. The V end was cut by 1 base, the J end by 2 bases, with 6 bases between. The DNA of the CDR3 is TGTGCCAGCAGTTACTGGGCAGGCAATCAGCCCCAGCATTTT. This encodes CASSYWAGNQPQHF.

The chain combines TRBV6-5 with TRBJ1-3; D is undetermined. Trimming pared 0 bases from V and 6 bases from J, leaving 12 bases between. Germline CDR1 MNHEY, CDR2 SVGAGI. This CDR3 comprises 15 residues. In DNA, the CDR3 is TGTGCCAGCAGTTACTCTTCGTCACAGCAAAACACCATATATTTT. It codes for CASSYSSSQQNTIYF.

The chain uses TRBV27 and TRBJ2-3; 7 bases align to TRBD2. The CDR3 is 13 amino acids. Germline CDR1 and CDR2: MNHEY and SMNVEV (reference sequence). V was pared by 1 base and J by 5 bases, with 0 bases of the junction left unmatched. CDR3 DNA: TGTGCCAGCAGTTTATGGGGGGGAGATACGCAGTATTTT. It encodes CASSLWGGDTQYF.

CDR3 in DNA: TGTGCCAGCAGTGTAGAGCGGGGGGACAACACCGGGGAGCTGTTTTTT. It yields the protein CASSVERGDNTGELFF. This chain links TRBV2 with TRBJ2-2; the match to TRBD2 covers 9 bases. The germline V gene has CDR1 SNHLY and CDR2 FYNNEI. V lost 4 bases and J lost 2; bases outside the gene matches: 5. CDR3 length: 16 residues.

The sample holds one count of this clone. The chain couples TRBV6-1 to TRBJ1-1; D not resolved. The CDR3 contains 15 residues. V was clipped by 0 bases and J by 0 bases, with 8 bases between them. In germline, CDR1 is MNHNS, CDR2 SASEGT. CDR3 DNA: TGTGCCAGCAGTGAAGCGGTAGGAGTGAACACTGAAGCTTTCTTT. It specifies CASSEAVGVNTEAFF.

This chain joins TRBV9 and TRBJ2-1; D unclear. The CDR3 length is 13 residues. Germline V gene data show CDR1 as SGDLS and CDR2 as YYNGEE. V lost 3 bases and J lost 12, with 16 bases in between. CDR3 residues: CASSGLTAGGQFF. For the CDR3, the DNA is TGTGCCAGCAGCGGCCTAACGGCCGGCGGGCAGTTCTTC.

The V gene is TRBV29-1, the J gene TRBJ2-5; TRBD1 matches 12 bases. The J call is in doubt because the DNA end fits TRBJ2-7 better. The CDR3 sequence is 13 residues long. Germline CDR1 is SQVTM and CDR2 is ANQGSEA. The CDR3 DNA sequence: TGCAGCGTTGAGGGACAGGGGGCAGGCGAGCAGTACTTC. It specifies CSVEGQGAGEQYF.

V is TRBV5-1 and J is TRBJ2-7; tentatively, D is TRBD1 (5 bases). The V end lost 4 bases, the J end lost 4 bases, and 15 bases lay between the germline ends. Germline V lookup: CDR1 SGHRS, CDR2 YFSETQ. The length of the CDR3 is 14 residues. The CDR3 nucleotides read TGCGCCAGCAGCGACCCTGGGGCGCCATACGAGCAGTACTTC. Translated: CASSDPGAPYEQYF.

This rearrangement joins TRBV5-1 to TRBJ2-3, with D uncertain. This CDR3 is 14 amino acids long. Germline values: CDR1 SGHRS, CDR2 YFSETQ. Trimming left V 0 bases short and J 1 base short, with 6 bases between. The CDR3 spells CASSLERGTDTQYF. CDR3 nucleotides: TGCGCCAGCAGCTTGGAGAGAGGCACAGATACGCAGTATTTT.

V is TRBV4-2 and J is TRBJ1-5; tentatively, D is TRBD1 (5 bases). The CDR3 runs 16 residues. Germline loops: CDR1 LGHNA, CDR2 YNFKEQ. V lost 1 base and J lost 7, with 17 bases in between. The CDR3 coding sequence is TGTGCCAGCAGCCAAGCATGGAGGGGCGCGGGGCAGCCCCAGCATTTT. Amino acids: CASSQAWRGAGQPQHF.

V and J are TRBV6-5 and TRBJ2-7; 8 bases are a match to TRBD1. This CDR3 has 14 amino acids. V shed 7 bases and J 2 bases; nucleotides not matched to a gene: 7. Germline V gene data show CDR1 as MNHEY and CDR2 as SVGAGI. This chain's CDR3 is CASTQQGGTYEQYF. CDR3 DNA: TGTGCCAGCACCCAACAGGGGGGCACCTACGAGCAGTACTTC.

This chain uses TRBV5-4 with TRBJ2-7; weak D call: TRBD2 (6 bases). The CDR3 is 14 amino acids. Trimming cost V 1 base and J 7 bases, with 15 bases left between them. CDR1 and CDR2 (germline): SGHNT, YYREEE (reference sequence). Here the CDR3 reads CASSLSGASGEQYF. In nucleotides, the CDR3 is TGTGCCAGCAGCTTGTCGGGAGCTTCGGGGGAGCAGTACTTC.

This rearrangement joins TRBV29-1 to TRBJ2-2, with TRBD1 matching over 8 bases. CDR3 length equals 14 residues. V lost 5 bases, J lost 4 bases, and 6 bases stayed unmatched. CDR1 and CDR2 from the germline V gene are SQVTM and ANQGSEA. In DNA, the CDR3 is TGCAGCGTTCGAGGACAGGGAAGCACCGGGGAGCTGTTTTTT. Translated: CSVRGQGSTGELFF.

This clone was seen a handful of times. The V and J genes are TRBV11-2 and TRBJ2-3; D perhaps matches TRBD2 (5 bases). CDR1 SGHAT and CDR2 FQNNGV come from the germline V gene. V shed 1 base and J shed 2 bases, with 13 bases lying between them. The CDR3 runs 16 residues. CDR3: CASSLGGYGFTDTQYF. CDR3 nucleotide sequence: TGTGCCAGCAGCTTAGGAGGGTACGGCTTCACAGATACGCAGTATTTT.

The chain employs TRBV4-1 and TRBJ2-3; D may be TRBD2 (6 bases). Per germline, CDR1 MGHRA and CDR2 YSYEKL. The V end lost 1 base, the J end lost 5 bases, and 16 bases lay between the germline ends. The CDR3 spans 16 residues. CDR3 in amino acids: CASSQGASVVVDTQYF. DNA of the CDR3: TGCGCCAGCAGCCAAGGAGCTAGCGTAGTAGTAGATACGCAGTATTTT.

The chain combines TRBV9 with TRBJ2-5; D possibly corresponds to TRBD1 (6 bases). Trimming removed 2 bases from V and 5 bases from J, with 13 bases in between. CDR3 length equals 14 residues. Germline V gene lookup returns CDR1 SGDLS and CDR2 YYNGEE. The DNA for the CDR3 is TGTGCCAGCAGCGTCTCGTGGGGGCTTGAGACCCAGTACTTC. It yields the protein CASSVSWGLETQYF.

This clone occurred a few times. This rearrangement joins TRBV5-4 to TRBJ2-3, with D maybe TRBD1 (8 bases). This CDR3 is built from 16 residues. V gave up 3 bases and J gave up 0 bases, with 14 bases separating them. Per germline, CDR1 SGHNT and CDR2 YYREEE (reference sequence). The CDR3 DNA sequence: TGTGCCAGCAGCTCAAACAGGGGGGGTAGCACAGATACGCAGTATTTT. This sequence encodes CASSSNRGGSTDTQYF.

The chain employs TRBV2 and TRBJ2-1; D is undetermined. The CDR3 has 15 amino acids. The V gene's germline CDR1 is SNHLY and CDR2 FYNNEI. V was pared by 6 bases and J by 7 bases, with 19 bases between. CDR3 protein: CASSTNSRLENEQFF. CDR3 DNA sequence: TGTGCCAGCAGCACTAATAGCCGCCTTGAAAATGAGCAGTTCTTC.

The chain combines TRBV6-5 with TRBJ2-1, with 11 bases that match TRBD2. Germline V gene data show CDR1 as MNHEY and CDR2 as SVGAGI. This CDR3 has 15 amino acids. J lost 2 bases, V lost 8 bases, and 5 bases had no gene match. The DNA of the CDR3 is TGTGCCAGCCGGGCTAGCGGGGGGACCTACAATGAGCAGTTCTTC. The encoded protein is CASRASGGTYNEQFF.

A remark on this clone: Other nucleotide sequences from this sample produce the same CDR3. This chain links TRBV18 with TRBJ1-5; D is undetermined. This CDR3 region has 13 residues. Germline CDR1 and CDR2: KGHSH and LQKENI. Trimming cost V 2 bases and J 4 bases, with 6 bases left between them. This CDR3 reads CASSPEGNQPQHF. Here the CDR3 DNA reads TGTGCCAGCTCACCAGAGGGAAATCAGCCCCAGCATTTT.

The chain combines TRBV5-1 with TRBJ1-2, with a weak D call TRBD1 (6 bases). Germline loops: CDR1 SGHRS, CDR2 YFSETQ. The V and J ends lost 0 bases and 7 bases respectively, with 10 bases between them. This CDR3 has 13 residues. In DNA, the CDR3 is TGCGCCAGCAGCTTGGAACAGGGATTTGGCTACACCTTC. This sequence encodes CASSLEQGFGYTF. The entire variable domain, with the rest obtained from reference TRBV5-1 and TRBJ1-2, is as follows: KAGVTQTPRYLIKTRGQQVTLSCSPISGHRSVSWYQQTPGQGLQFLFEYFSETQRNKGNFPGRFSGRQFSNSRSEMNVSTLELGDSALYLCASSLEQGFGYTFGSGTRLTVV.